The 4 T cell receptor beta chains below were found in one sample sequenced in a study of cytomegalovirus exposure and HLA in healthy donors. The PCR had 60 Vbeta and 13 Jbeta primers. The method was immunoSEQ multiplex PCR; TCRdb's version includes in-frame clones alone and lacks a portion of them. This table holds approximately 88,000 clones, around 78% found once. Material for sequencing was PBMCs. The receptors stem from a man aged 18 to 29 in good health and CMV-seropositive.

V is TRBV18 and J is TRBJ2-5; 8 positions match TRBD2. Germline values: CDR1 KGHSH, CDR2 LQKENI. J lost 4 bases, V lost 7 bases, and 5 bases had no gene match. This CDR3 has 13 amino acids. CDR3 in amino acids: CASLGLAGETQYF. The CDR3 bases are TGTGCCAGCTTAGGACTAGCCGGAGAGACCCAGTACTTC.

This chain connects TRBV6-5 to TRBJ1-5, with D possibly TRBD1 on 6 matching bases. The CDR3 consists of 15 residues. In germline, CDR1 is MNHEY, CDR2 SVGAGI. Between the trimmed V and J ends, which lost 6 bases and 0 bases, there was a span of 12 bases. The CDR3 DNA sequence: TGTGCCAGCAGATCACAGGGCTATAGCAATCAGCCCCAGCATTTT. As protein: CASRSQGYSNQPQHF.

The V gene is TRBV5-4, the J gene TRBJ2-3, with D hard to call. Trimming took off 4 bases at V and 1 base at J, with 13 bases between the two ends. CDR1 and CDR2 from the germline V gene are SGHNT and YYREEE (reference sequence). This CDR3 has 15 amino acids. In DNA, the CDR3 is TGTGCCAGCAGCCAGAATCGAGGCCGCACAGATACGCAGTATTTT. This codes for CASSQNRGRTDTQYF.

The CDR3 bases are TGTGCCAGCAGTTTTGGTTCCTCGGACGAGCAGTACTTC. Its translation is CASSFGSSDEQYF. This rearrangement joins TRBV27 to TRBJ2-7; D remains ambiguous. The CDR3 sequence is 13 residues long. Between the trimmed V and J ends, which lost 3 bases and 5 bases, there was a span of 11 bases. From germline, CDR1 is MNHEY and CDR2 SMNVEV (reference sequence).